The 29 T cell receptor beta chains below were found in one sample sequenced in a study of cytotoxic CD8 clonotypes in ibrutinib-treated CLL. Clones were sequenced by immunoSEQ multiplex PCR, and TCRdb holds only the in-frame ones, with some missing. The top ten hold about 6% of the sample, which has over 200,000 clones, more than 65% seen once. The source was PBMCs, collected after 12 months of ibrutinib treatment. The origin of the receptors is a human donor with chronic lymphocytic leukemia.

The J gene is TRBJ1-1, the V gene TRBV1; the table's D call, TRBD1, was not checked against the DNA. TRBV1 is noted as a pseudogene. The CDR3 loop spans 17 amino acids. The CDR3 coding sequence is TGCACCAGCAGCCAAGATCTCTCCAGGGAAGCGTGGGCTGAAGCTTTCTTT. Translating it yields CTSSQDLSREAWAEAFF.

This chain uses TRBV15 with TRBJ2-2, with TRBD2 identical over 7 bases. CDR3 length: 15 amino acids. Germline values: CDR1 LNHNV, CDR2 YYDKDF (reference sequence). The trim removed 1 base at V and 3 bases at J, leaving 2 bases unmatched. The CDR3 DNA reads as TGTGCCACCAGCAGAGTGCTAGCGGACACCGGGGAGCTGTTTTTT. It encodes CATSRVLADTGELFF.

The rearrangement uses TRBV5-1 and TRBJ2-3, with 12 bases that match TRBD1. In germline, CDR1 is SGHRS, CDR2 YFSETQ. Losses at the gene ends were 3 bases for V and 6 bases for J; bases not matched to a gene: 5. The length of the CDR3 is 15 residues. The CDR3 region is CASSSGTGGEDTQYF. The CDR3 DNA follows: TGCGCCAGCAGCTCCGGGACAGGGGGCGAGGATACGCAGTATTTT.

This clone appeared a few times. The chain carries TRBV2 and TRBJ2-7, with D tentatively TRBD1 (6 bases). This CDR3 is built from 15 residues. Germline loops: CDR1 SNHLY, CDR2 FYNNEI. V was cut by 5 bases and J by 4 bases, with 18 bases left in between. Here the CDR3 reads CASSSGTQDLYEQYF. The CDR3 DNA reads as TGTGCCAGCAGTTCCGGGACACAGGATTTATACGAGCAGTACTTC.

This chain joins TRBV7-9 and TRBJ1-2, with D tentatively TRBD1 (5 bases). CDR3 length equals 16 residues. The V gene's germline CDR1 is SEHNR and CDR2 FQNEAQ (reference sequence). V gave up 3 bases and J gave up 4 bases, with 18 bases separating them. Here the CDR3 reads CASSLEGRDLSYGYTF. CDR3 nucleotides: TGTGCCAGCAGCTTGGAGGGCAGGGACCTTTCCTATGGCTACACCTTC.

With respect to this clone: Other DNA sequences within the sample encode an identical CDR3. The chain employs TRBV2 and TRBJ2-2; TRBD1 is a possible D gene (6 bases). V was trimmed by 4 bases and J by 0 bases, leaving 9 bases between them. Germline loops: CDR1 SNHLY, CDR2 FYNNEI. The CDR3 runs to 15 residues. The CDR3 is CASSAGTTNTGELFF. CDR3 DNA: TGTGCCAGCAGTGCAGGGACAACGAACACCGGGGAGCTGTTTTTT. The full variable domain, in which reference TRBV2 and TRBJ2-2 provide the parts outside the CDR3, is EPEVTQTPSHQVTQMGQEVILRCVPISNHLYFYWYRQILGQKVEFLVSFYNNEISEKSEIFDDQFSVERPDGSNFTLKIRSTKLEDSAMYFCASSAGTTNTGELFFGEGSRLTVL.

A remark on this clone: This specimen includes other DNA sequences encoding the same CDR3. The CDR3 sequence: CASSIGDSEETQYF. The CDR3, as DNA: TGTGCCAGTAGTATTGGGGACAGCGAAGAGACCCAGTACTTC. The chain recombines TRBV19 with TRBJ2-5; 7 bases are a match to TRBD1. V dropped 3 bases and J dropped 3; count of bases not matched to a gene: 4. Germline V CDR1 and CDR2: LNHDA, SQIVND (reference sequence). The CDR3 is 14 residues long.

The chain joins TRBV2 to TRBJ2-3; 10 bases align to TRBD2. This CDR3 comprises 15 residues. CDR1 and CDR2 from the germline V gene are SNHLY and FYNNEI. Unmatched junction bases numbered 5, after V lost 4 bases and J lost 4 bases. CDR3 in DNA: TGTGCCAGCAGTGTAGGACTAGCGGAGGCAGATACGCAGTATTTT. Its translation: CASSVGLAEADTQYF. The whole variable domain, filled in from reference TRBV2 and TRBJ2-3, reads EPEVTQTPSHQVTQMGQEVILRCVPISNHLYFYWYRQILGQKVEFLVSFYNNEISEKSEIFDDQFSVERPDGSNFTLKIRSTKLEDSAMYFCASSVGLAEADTQYFGPGTRLTVL.

The chain employs TRBV27 and TRBJ1-6; D is ambiguous. Between the trimmed V and J ends, which lost 4 bases and 3 bases, there was a span of 7 bases. Germline assignment: CDR1 MNHEY and CDR2 SMNVEV (reference sequence). The CDR3 is 14 residues long. The CDR3 DNA sequence: TGTGCCAGCAGTTCAGGTCACTATAATTCACCCCTCCACTTT. It translates to CASSSGHYNSPLHF.

The chain combines TRBV7-3 with TRBJ1-3; D call uncertain. V lost 4 bases, J lost 6 bases, and 10 bases lay in between. The germline gives CDR1 SGHTA, CDR2 FQGTGA. The CDR3 loop spans 13 amino acids. The CDR3 DNA is TGTGCCAGCAGCTCGGAGGTTCAAAACACCATATATTTT. It yields the protein CASSSEVQNTIYF. The whole variable domain, remainder taken from reference TRBV7-3 and TRBJ1-3, is GAGVSQTPSNKVTEKGKYVELRCDPISGHTALYWYRQSLGQGPEFLIYFQGTGAADDSGLPNDRFFAVRPEGSVSTLKIQRTERGDSAVYLCASSSEVQNTIYFGEGSWLTVV.

This clone was seen just once. The chain uses TRBV5-1 and TRBJ1-1; 9 bases agree with TRBD1. Losses at the gene ends were 4 bases for V and 4 bases for J; bases not matched to a gene: 5. The CDR3 is 14 amino acids. Germline CDR1 is SGHRS and CDR2 is YFSETQ. CDR3 DNA sequence: TGCGCCAGCAGCCAACCGGACAGGGGCACTGAAGCTTTCTTT. Translation: CASSQPDRGTEAFF.

This clone was counted a few times. The chain joins TRBV13 to TRBJ1-1; D is perhaps TRBD1 (5 bases). The CDR3 spans 15 residues. Trimming cost V 6 bases and J 2 bases, with 16 bases left between them. The germline CDR1 and CDR2 sequences are PRHDT and FYEKMQ (reference sequence). This chain's CDR3 is CASRLQGAKNTEAFF. Here the CDR3 DNA reads TGTGCCAGCAGACTACAAGGGGCGAAAAACACTGAAGCTTTCTTT. Combining the CDR3 with reference TRBV13 and TRBJ1-1 gives the whole variable domain AAGVIQSPRHLIKEKRETATLKCYPIPRHDTVYWYQQGPGQDPQFLISFYEKMQSDKGSIPDRFSAQQFSDYHSELNMSSLELGDSALYFCASRLQGAKNTEAFFGQGTRLTVV.

The J gene is TRBJ2-2, the V gene TRBV19; D might be TRBD1 or TRBD2, each matching 5 bases. CDR1 LNHDA and CDR2 SQIVND come from the germline V gene (reference sequence). The CDR3 sequence is 15 residues long. Trimming cost V 3 bases and J 4 bases, with 12 bases left between them. The CDR3 DNA reads TGTGCCAGTAGTATTTGGGGGAGCCCCACCGGGGAGCTGTTTTTT. Encoded protein: CASSIWGSPTGELFF.

The chain links TRBV7-2 to TRBJ2-3; D unresolved. Trimming pared 6 bases from V and 14 bases from J, leaving 24 bases between. Germline V gene data show CDR1 as SGHTA and CDR2 as FQGNSA. This CDR3 is 14 amino acids long. CDR3: CASRAGSGVPYLYF. The CDR3 region has the DNA TGTGCCAGCAGAGCCGGGTCGGGTGTTCCATACCTGTATTTT.

This clone was seen once. The chain is built from TRBV5-4 and TRBJ1-2, with 10 bases that match TRBD1. The CDR3 length is 14 residues. Trimming at V came to 2 bases and at J to 5 bases, leaving 3 bases not matched to a gene. Germline CDR1 is SGHNT and CDR2 is YYREEE (reference sequence). This chain's CDR3 is CASSFDRGRYGYTF. The DNA for the CDR3 is TGTGCCAGCAGCTTTGACAGGGGGCGGTATGGCTACACCTTC.

This clone was observed a single time. V and J are TRBV7-9 and TRBJ2-5; 10 bases line up with TRBD2. Trimming at V came to 5 bases and at J to 5 bases, leaving 5 bases not matched to a gene. This CDR3 is 14 amino acids long. CDR1 SEHNR and CDR2 FQNEAQ come from the germline V gene (reference sequence). CDR3 nucleotides: TGTGCCAGCAGCCGAGCGGGAGGGCAGGAGACCCAGTACTTC. Residues: CASSRAGGQETQYF.

V usage is TRBV6-5 and J usage is TRBJ1-1; 8 bases fit TRBD1. The germline CDR1 and CDR2 sequences are MNHEY and SVGAGI. The J segment lost 2 bases and the V segment lost 3 bases, leaving 2 bases of the junction unmatched. The CDR3 loop spans 14 amino acids. CDR3 in amino acids: CASSYGQGNTEAFF. DNA of the CDR3: TGTGCCAGCAGTTATGGACAGGGAAACACTGAAGCTTTCTTT.

The chain has TRBV5-1 and TRBJ1-6; TRBD1 might be the D (6 bases). This CDR3 is built from 15 residues. Germline V CDR1 and CDR2: SGHRS, YFSETQ. With 0 bases removed from V and 6 bases from J, the gap between germline ends came to 10 bases. DNA for the CDR3: TGCGCCAGCAGCTTGGAAGGAGGGGGTAATTCACCCCTCCACTTT. Protein sequence: CASSLEGGGNSPLHF. The whole variable domain, remainder taken from reference TRBV5-1 and TRBJ1-6, is KAGVTQTPRYLIKTRGQQVTLSCSPISGHRSVSWYQQTPGQGLQFLFEYFSETQRNKGNFPGRFSGRQFSNSRSEMNVSTLELGDSALYLCASSLEGGGNSPLHFGNGTRLTVT.

This clone has just one count. The chain is built from TRBV29-1 and TRBJ2-7; TRBD2 aligns across 8 bases. CDR1 is SQVTM and CDR2 is ANQGSEA in the germline V gene. CDR3 length: 13 amino acids. V shed 6 bases and J 5 bases; nucleotides not matched to a gene: 9. This CDR3 is CSVASGSGDEQYF. CDR3 nucleotides: TGCAGCGTCGCCAGCGGGAGTGGCGACGAGCAGTACTTC.

This sequence joins TRBV7-3 and TRBJ1-2; D gene unclear. Germline CDR1 SGHTA, CDR2 FQGTGA. Deletions cut 2 bases from V and 4 bases from J, with 11 bases between. This CDR3 has 14 amino acids. In DNA, the CDR3 is TGTGCCAGCAGCTTAGAGTGGGCGGGCTATGGCTACACCTTC. Protein sequence: CASSLEWAGYGYTF. The whole variable domain, filled in from reference TRBV7-3 and TRBJ1-2, reads GAGVSQTPSNKVTEKGKYVELRCDPISGHTALYWYRQSLGQGPEFLIYFQGTGAADDSGLPNDRFFAVRPEGSVSTLKIQRTERGDSAVYLCASSLEWAGYGYTFGSGTRLTVV.

The chain combines TRBV5-1 with TRBJ1-2; D perhaps matches TRBD1 (5 bases). V gave up 1 base and J gave up 0 bases, with 10 bases separating them. Germline CDR1 and CDR2: SGHRS and YFSETQ. The CDR3 has 15 amino acids. The CDR3 reads CASSLFGGTNYGYTF. CDR3 DNA: TGCGCCAGCAGCTTGTTCGGGGGGACTAACTATGGCTACACCTTC.

The V and J genes are TRBV25-1 and TRBJ1-1, with D perhaps TRBD1 (5 bases). Germline loops: CDR1 MGHDK, CDR2 SYGVNS. The V and J ends lost 4 bases and 1 base respectively, with 10 bases between them. This CDR3 is built from 14 residues. CDR3 residues: CASSAGTQNTEAFF. CDR3 in DNA: TGTGCCAGCAGTGCCGGGACCCAGAACACTGAAGCTTTCTTT.

This clone has just one count. The genes are TRBV5-6 and TRBJ2-2; D is unresolved. Per germline, CDR1 SGHDT and CDR2 YYEEEE. V shed 2 bases and J shed 3 bases, with 8 bases lying between them. CDR3 length: 14 amino acids. The CDR3 is CASSFRVHTGELFF. Here the CDR3 DNA reads TGTGCCAGCAGCTTCCGGGTTCACACCGGGGAGCTGTTTTTT.

This clone was observed a few times. The chain employs TRBV30 and TRBJ1-2, with unresolved D. The CDR3 consists of 13 residues. From germline, CDR1 is GTSNPN and CDR2 SVGIG (reference sequence). Trimming took off 1 base at V and 5 bases at J, with 11 bases between the two ends. The CDR3 DNA is TGTGCCTGGAGTGCCGAACGGCGTTATGGCTACACCTTC. It specifies CAWSAERRYGYTF.

CDR3 sequence (DNA): TGTGCCAGTAGTCCCAGGACAGGGTATGCGTCACGAGGCTACACCTTC. Its protein is CASSPRTGYASRGYTF. V gene TRBV19 combines with J gene TRBJ1-2; 8 bases match TRBD1. The junction had 16 bases not matched to a gene; V was cut back by 5 bases and J by 8 bases. This CDR3 contains 16 residues. Germline lookup yields CDR1 LNHDA and CDR2 SQIVND (reference sequence).

The chain combines TRBV30 with TRBJ1-4, with TRBD1 matching 8 bases. This CDR3 is built from 16 residues. V lost 0 bases to trimming and J lost 5 bases; unmatched junction nucleotides: 8. Germline lookup yields CDR1 GTSNPN and CDR2 SVGIG (reference sequence). CDR3 region: CAWSVLKNRGNEKLFF. In nucleotides, the CDR3 is TGTGCCTGGAGTGTACTGAAGAACAGGGGGAATGAAAAACTGTTTTTT.

The chain recombines TRBV6-5 with TRBJ1-4; weak D call: TRBD1 (6 bases). V was trimmed by 2 bases and J by 4 bases, leaving 11 bases between them. Germline V gene sequence: CDR1 MNHEY, CDR2 SVGAGI. The CDR3 length is 15 residues. The CDR3 coding sequence is TGTGCCAGCAGTTACGGGGGGCCAAATAATGAAAAACTGTTTTTT. Residues: CASSYGGPNNEKLFF.

The genes are TRBV6-6 and TRBJ1-5; D remains ambiguous. The length of the CDR3 is 14 residues. Germline values: CDR1 MNHNY, CDR2 SVGAGI (reference sequence). V lost 2 bases and J 9 bases, leaving 14 bases between the germline ends. CDR3 sequence: CASSYDRQIGPQHF. The CDR3 coding sequence is TGTGCCAGCAGTTACGATAGGCAGATCGGGCCCCAGCATTTT.

This rearrangement joins TRBV5-1 to TRBJ1-1; TRBD1 might be the D (6 bases). V was clipped by 3 bases and J by 2 bases, with 14 bases between them. The CDR3 is made up of 15 amino acids. Germline V gene lookup returns CDR1 SGHRS and CDR2 YFSETQ. This chain's CDR3 is CASSSAQGPNTEAFF. The CDR3 region has the DNA TGCGCCAGCAGCTCTGCCCAGGGGCCCAACACTGAAGCTTTCTTT.